The entry that follows covers one T cell receptor (beta chain) sequence. This sample is drawn from a study of shared clonotypes between healthy human individuals. Trimming pared 0 bases from V and 4 bases from J, leaving 7 bases between. The CDR3 has 14 amino acids. Germline V gene lookup returns CDR1 SGHAT and CDR2 FQNNGV. Naive CD8 cells lacked CD45RO and underwent positive selection for CCR7, leaving out terminally differentiated effector memory CD45RA+ cells. Everyone who donated was a Caucasian adult who lived in Nashville, Tennessee. The protocol was immunoSEQ multiplex PCR, while the TCRdb copy is restricted to in-frame clones and leaves out a portion. The table lists some 1,900,000 clones, over 85% of them singletons, with around 1.2% in the top ten.

The source is a man aged 18 to 29 in good health. The source material was naive CD8+ T cells sorted from blood. The rearrangement uses TRBV11-2 and TRBJ1-3; no clear D. In nucleotides, the CDR3 is TGTGCCAGCAGCTTAGATCCGGAGGGAAACACCATATATTTT. This gives the protein CASSLDPEGNTIYF. The full variable domain, in which reference TRBV11-2 and TRBJ1-3 provide the parts outside the CDR3, is EAGVAQSPRYKIIEKRQSVAFWCNPISGHATLYWYQQILGQGPKLLIQFQNNGVVDDSQLPKDRFSAERLKGVDSTLKIQPAKLEDSAVYLCASSLDPEGNTIYFGEGSWLTVV.